Detailed here is one T cell receptor beta chain. The data stem from a study of blood T cell repertoires in COVID-19. For the study at large: Specimens from acute and convalescent COVID-19 originated in the United States, Italy and Spain.

How the authors handled the data: Estimates of nucleated cell counts were drawn from the amplification of reference gene primers. TCRdb keeps only in-frame clones here, not all; method: immunoSEQ multiplex PCR. D and trimming were read from the DNA, whereas the V and J calls and clone size are those reported in that table. This table has more than 200,000 clones, 88% appearing once. The V end lost 2 bases, the J end lost 1 base, and 15 bases lay between the germline ends. The CDR3 consists of 16 residues. CDR1 and CDR2 (germline): GTSNPN, SVGIG (reference sequence). The sequence was obtained from a man aged 40-49 years with acute or convalescent COVID-19. This chain joins TRBV30 and TRBJ1-3; no clear D gene. The sequenced sample consisted of peripheral blood. The CDR3 is CAWSPISVVSGNTIYF. The CDR3 nucleotides read TGTGCCTGGAGTCCGATCTCGGTTGTTTCTGGAAACACCATATATTTT.